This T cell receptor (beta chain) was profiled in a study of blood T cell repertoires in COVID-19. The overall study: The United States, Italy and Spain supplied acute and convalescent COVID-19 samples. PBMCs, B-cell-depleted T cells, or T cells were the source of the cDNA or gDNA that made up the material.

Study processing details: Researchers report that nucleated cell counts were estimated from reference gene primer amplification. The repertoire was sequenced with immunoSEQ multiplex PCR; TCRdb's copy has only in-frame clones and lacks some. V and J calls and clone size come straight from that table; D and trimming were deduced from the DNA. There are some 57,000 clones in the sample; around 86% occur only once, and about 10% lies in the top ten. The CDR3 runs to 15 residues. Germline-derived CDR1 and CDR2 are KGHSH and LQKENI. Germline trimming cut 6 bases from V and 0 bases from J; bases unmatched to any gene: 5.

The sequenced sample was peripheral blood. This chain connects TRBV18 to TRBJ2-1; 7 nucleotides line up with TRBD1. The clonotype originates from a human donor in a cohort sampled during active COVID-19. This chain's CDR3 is CASSQDRISYNEQFF. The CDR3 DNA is TGTGCCAGCTCTCAGGACAGGATCTCCTACAATGAGCAGTTCTTC.